The clone carrying this T cell receptor beta chain was found many times. With V trimmed by 4 bases and J by 6 bases, 11 bases remained unmatched. The CDR3 loop spans 16 amino acids. Germline V CDR1 and CDR2: SGHRS, YFSETQ. The sample is drawn from a study of T cells after yellow fever vaccination. Across the whole study: Fractions of low cell number were prepared using SMART-Seq v4 Ultra Low Input.

Conversion of TCR transcripts into cDNA relied on 5'RACE template switching, which added a universal primer site and UMIs. TCRdb redid the calling of the 5' RACE reads with MiXCR, one entry per CDR3 protein. Seen here are fewer than 450,000 distinct CDR3 sequences, 4% observed once, and the top ten hold 20% to 25%. The source was PBMCs, collected 5 days after the yellow fever booster vaccination. The chain has TRBV5-1 and TRBJ2-5; 11 bases line up with TRBD2. The clonotype comes from a man aged 18 to 29 who received the YFV17D yellow fever vaccine. CDR3: CASSLSPTSGEKTQYF. The CDR3 DNA reads TGCGCCAGCAGCCTCTCACCGACTAGCGGGGAGAAGACCCAGTACTTC.